A selection of T cell receptor beta chains follows, all from one sample in a study of graft-versus-host responses after intestinal transplantation. No antigen has been identified for these receptors. Measured with immunoSEQ multiplex PCR; TCRdb has only the in-frame clones, and not every one. The sample shows about 39,000 clones, about 95% of them seen only once. This material consisted of unstimulated CD8+ T cells sorted from spleen or lymph node cells, taken before transplant. The source of these receptors is a human donor who was the organ donor for an intestinal transplant. Both conserved end residues are part of each CDR3. The D gene is left open where the match is weak. Clone sizes are given selectively: once, few, many, or a class where the clone is expanded.

v_gene,abundance,j_gene,d_gene,CDR3nt,CDR3aa
TRBV7-2,.,TRBJ2-1,TRBD2,TGTGCCAGCAGCTTAGGTATAGCGGGGGACCACAATGAGCAGTTCTTC,CASSLGIAGDHNEQFF
TRBV5-8,.,TRBJ2-3,.,TGTGCCAGCAGCTTTTTCCAGGGGGGAATCACAGATACGCAGTATTTT,CASSFFQGGITDTQYF
TRBV4-3,once,TRBJ2-1,TRBD2,TGCGCCAGCAGCCAAGTAGCGGGGGGGCTAAATGAGCAGTTCTTC,CASSQVAGGLNEQFF
TRBV11-3,.,TRBJ1-6,.,TGTGCCAGCAGCCCAGACGGGAATAATTCACCCCTCCACTTT,CASSPDGNNSPLHF
TRBV5-4,.,TRBJ2-5,TRBD2,TGTGCCAGCAGGACTAGCGGGGGGGCAGAGACCCAGTACTTC,CASRTSGGAETQYF
TRBV19,.,TRBJ1-4,.,TGTGCCAGTAGTATTTCAGGGGTGTATGAAAAACTGTTTTTT,CASSISGVYEKLFF
TRBV23-1,.,TRBJ1-2,.,TGCGCCAGCAGTATGGGAGGGGACTATGGCTACACCTTC,CASSMGGDYGYTF
TRBV30,.,TRBJ1-2,.,TGTGCCTGGAGTGTAGTCCAGGTTTTCGGAGGCTACACCTTC,CAWSVVQVFGGYTF
TRBV5-6,.,TRBJ1-3,TRBD1,TGTGCCAGCAGTTTCATCAAACAGGGGCTAGATGGAAACACCATATATTTT,CASSFIKQGLDGNTIYF
TRBV15,.,TRBJ2-1,TRBD2,TGTGCCACGAAGACTAGCTGGGGCGATGAGCAGTTCTTC,CATKTSWGDEQFF
TRBV27,.,TRBJ2-1,.,TGTGCCAGCAGTGGCCTTGGTAGCTCCTACAATGAGCAGTTCTTC,CASSGLGSSYNEQFF
TRBV5-6,.,TRBJ1-4,.,TGTGCCAGCAGCCAGGGACCGCCCTTTGCAACTAATGAAAAACTGTTTTTT,CASSQGPPFATNEKLFF
TRBV27,.,TRBJ2-5,TRBD2,TGTGCCAGCAGTTGGACTAGCGGGGCCTCCCAAGAGACCCAGTACTTC,CASSWTSGASQETQYF
TRBV5-1,.,TRBJ2-1,TRBD2,TGCGCCAGCAGCTCCGGGACTAGTAACGATGAGCAGTTCTTC,CASSSGTSNDEQFF
TRBV9,.,TRBJ2-2,.,TGTGCCAGCAGCGTAGCTGACACCGGGGAGCTGTTTTTT,CASSVADTGELFF
TRBV4-1,.,TRBJ1-1,.,TGCGCCAGCAGCCAAGGGACGGTTGAAGCTTTCTTT,CASSQGTVEAFF
TRBV7-6,few,TRBJ1-2,TRBD1,TGTGCCAGCAGCTTTGGGACAGGGGACAGCATTCCGGAGGGCTACACCTTC,CASSFGTGDSIPEGYTF
TRBV6-5,.,TRBJ2-2,.,TGTGCCAGCAGCCTCGGGGGGCTCGGGGAGCTGTTTTTT,CASSLGGLGELFF
TRBV7-8,.,TRBJ2-1,TRBD2,TGTGCCAGCAGTTATAGCGGGGAATCCTACAATGAGCAGTTCTTC,CASSYSGESYNEQFF
TRBV7-2,once,TRBJ2-7,.,TGTGCCAGCAGCTGGACGGGGGTAGGCTACGAGCAGTACTTC,CASSWTGVGYEQYF
TRBV19,.,TRBJ1-1,.,TGTGCCAGTAGCCTCTGGGGACGAATTACCACTGAAGCTTTCTTT,CASSLWGRITTEAFF
TRBV9,.,TRBJ2-1,TRBD2,TGTGCCAGCAGCTTAGGGGGACTAGCGGGGCTAGAGCAGTTCTTC,CASSLGGLAGLEQFF
TRBV5-1,once,TRBJ2-3,.,TGCGCCAGCAGCTTGGCTTCGGGTCCCGTGGAGGATAACACAGATACGCAGTATTTT,CASSLASGPVEDNTDTQYF
TRBV7-6,.,TRBJ2-1,TRBD2,TGTGCCAGCAGCCGCCTAGCGGGGGCGGACAATGAGCAGTTCTTC,CASSRLAGADNEQFF
TRBV29-1,.,TRBJ1-2,.,TGCAGCGTTGAGTTTTTCGCAGCTGAATATGGCTACACCTTC,CSVEFFAAEYGYTF
TRBV5-6,.,TRBJ2-3,TRBD2,TGTGCCAGCGGGGGGGGCACAGATACGCAGTATTTT,CASGGGTDTQYF
TRBV21-1,once,TRBJ1-1,.,TGTGCCAGCAGCCCAGAGACAGGGTCTATGAACACTGAAGCTTTCTTT,CASSPETGSMNTEAFF
TRBV7-2,.,TRBJ2-3,.,TGTGCCAGCAGCTTTTTACCAGGGTTTGCAGATACGCAGTATTTT,CASSFLPGFADTQYF
TRBV9,.,TRBJ2-2,.,TGTGCCAGCAGCGTAAAAGCTGAGTCAGGCAGCCTGTTTTTT,CASSVKAESGSLFF
TRBV30,.,TRBJ2-1,TRBD1,TGTGCCTGGAGTGGACGACAGGGCCTATACTACAATGAGCAGTTCTTC,CAWSGRQGLYYNEQFF
TRBV28,.,TRBJ1-2,.,TGTGCCAGCAGTTTATGGGGGACTCTGGGGGGCTACACCTTC,CASSLWGTLGGYTF
TRBV7-9,once,TRBJ2-7,TRBD1,TGTGCCAGCAGCTGGAAGGACAGGGGCTACGAGCAGTACTTC,CASSWKDRGYEQYF
TRBV9,.,TRBJ2-4,.,TGTGCCAGCAGCGTAGCTAGGGACTCGGACATTCAGTACTTC,CASSVARDSDIQYF
TRBV6-5,.,TRBJ1-6,TRBD1,TGTGCCAGCAGTTATTTTAGGGGGCACGGTTCACCCCTCCACTTT,CASSYFRGHGSPLHF
TRBV5-6,once,TRBJ2-7,.,TGTGCCAGCAGCTTGACCGACAATTCCTACGAGCAGTACTTC,CASSLTDNSYEQYF
TRBV30,.,TRBJ1-2,TRBD1,TGTGCCTGGGAGGGACAGGGGTTGGACTATGGCTACACCTTC,CAWEGQGLDYGYTF
TRBV7-8,.,TRBJ2-7,.,TGTGCCAGCAGCCCACTGCTAAACGGGTACGAGCAGTACTTC,CASSPLLNGYEQYF
TRBV7-9,.,TRBJ2-2,TRBD2,TGTGCCAGCAGCCCGGGGGTAGCGGGGGCGACCGGGGAGCTGTTTTTT,CASSPGVAGATGELFF
TRBV10-3,.,TRBJ2-7,.,TGTGCCATCAGTGACGCAGGGGGGGAGTCCTACGAGCAGTACTTC,CAISDAGGESYEQYF